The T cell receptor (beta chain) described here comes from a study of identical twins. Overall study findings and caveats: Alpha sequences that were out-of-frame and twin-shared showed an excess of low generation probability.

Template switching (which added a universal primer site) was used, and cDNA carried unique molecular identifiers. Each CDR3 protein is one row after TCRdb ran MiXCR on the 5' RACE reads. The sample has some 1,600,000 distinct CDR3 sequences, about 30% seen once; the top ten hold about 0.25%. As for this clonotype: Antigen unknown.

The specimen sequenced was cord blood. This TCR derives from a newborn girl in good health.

The CDR3 DNA reads as TGCGCCAGCAGCCAAGTCCCAGTAGCCTACGAGCAGTACTTC. Protein: CASSQVPVAYEQYF. V is TRBV4-1 and J is TRBJ2-4; D is undetermined. The J call may be mistaken, given a closer DNA end match to TRBJ2-7. The CDR3 is 14 residues long. Per the germline V gene, CDR1 is MGHRA and CDR2 is YSYEKL.